A single sample is the source of the 12 T cell receptor beta chains below, sequenced in a study of early T cells in non-severe SARS-CoV-2 infection. TCRdb independently ran MiXCR on the 5' RACE reads; one entry per CDR3 protein. This sample yields under 70,000 distinct CDR3 sequences, of which under 14% are seen a single time; about 3.8% belongs to the top ten. The sequencing input was whole blood. The receptor source for this set is an adult who was a healthcare worker with PCR-confirmed SARS-CoV-2 infection or an uninfected control (not recorded which).

There are a few counts of this clonotype. This sequence may be a read error, since a much larger clone differs from it by one base. V usage is TRBV3-1 and J usage is TRBJ1-5, with D hard to call. V lost 4 bases and J 1 base, leaving 2 bases between the germline ends. The CDR3 consists of 12 residues. Germline assignment: CDR1 LGHDT and CDR2 YNNKEL (reference sequence). CDR3 amino acids: CASSRSNQPQHF. Here the CDR3 DNA reads TGTGCCAGCAGCCGGAGCAATCAGCCCCAGCATTTT.

The J gene is TRBJ2-1, the V gene TRBV15; tentative D call: TRBD2 (6 bases). V shed 0 bases and J shed 10 bases, with 10 bases lying between them. CDR1 and CDR2 (germline): LNHNV, YYDKDF (reference sequence). The CDR3 contains 13 residues. In nucleotides, the CDR3 is TGTGCCACCAGCAGAGATCGGGCGGGGGAGCAGTTCTTC. It codes for CATSRDRAGEQFF.

The V gene is TRBV29-1, the J gene TRBJ2-1; 8 nucleotides line up with TRBD2. This CDR3 contains 14 residues. The ends lost 5 bases at V and 4 bases at J; junction bases unmatched: 7. Per germline, CDR1 SQVTM and CDR2 ANQGSEA. The CDR3 here is CSVNLAGRYNEQFF. The CDR3 bases are TGCAGCGTTAACCTAGCGGGTCGGTACAATGAGCAGTTCTTC.

At least ten counts were recorded for this clonotype. V is TRBV6-5 and J is TRBJ2-1; possibly TRBD2 for D (5 bases). Germline-derived CDR1 and CDR2 are MNHEY and SVGAGI. The CDR3 sequence is 13 residues long. Between the trimmed V and J ends, which lost 2 bases and 10 bases, there was a span of 12 bases. CDR3 region: CASSYTGWGEQFF. The CDR3 DNA is TGTGCCAGCAGTTACACGGGGTGGGGAGAGCAGTTCTTC.

This clonotype was seen repeatedly, ten times or more. At one of its ends the junction is not consistent with the germline gene, which may arise from a read error. The chain recombines TRBV7-7 with TRBJ1-4; 7 nucleotides line up with TRBD1. Germline V gives CDR1 SSHAT, CDR2 FNYEAQ (reference sequence). This CDR3 contains 13 residues. The CDR3 loop is CASSLGQVGKLFF. In DNA, the CDR3 is TGTGCTAGCAGCTTAGGACAGGTCGGAAAACTGTTTTTT.

Only a few counts were recorded for this clonotype. This sequence joins TRBV20-1 and TRBJ2-7; 9 positions match TRBD2. The CDR3 is 14 residues long. V lost 0 bases, J lost 6 bases, and 6 bases stayed unmatched. Germline V gene sequence: CDR1 DFQATT, CDR2 SNEGSKA (reference sequence). The CDR3 nucleotides are TGCAGTGCTAGAGATGCGGCGGGAGGGCCCGAGCAGTACTTC. Residues: CSARDAAGGPEQYF.

The V and J genes are TRBV5-1 and TRBJ2-7, with D possibly TRBD2 on 5 matching bases. The CDR3 is 13 amino acids. The germline CDR1 and CDR2 sequences are SGHRS and YFSETQ. Trimming pared 5 bases from V and 2 bases from J, leaving 11 bases between. CDR3 region: CASRQPGAYEQYF. The DNA of the CDR3 is TGCGCCAGCAGACAACCCGGGGCCTACGAGCAGTACTTC.

The table lists this clonotype with a few counts. The chain recombines TRBV7-9 with TRBJ1-1; 7 bases match TRBD1. This CDR3 is 16 amino acids long. V dropped 1 base and J dropped 5; count of bases not matched to a gene: 10. CDR1 and CDR2 (germline): SEHNR, FQNEAQ (reference sequence). This CDR3 reads CASSLVTPGGRTEAFF. The DNA of the CDR3 is TGTGCCAGCAGCTTAGTAACGCCAGGGGGACGAACTGAAGCTTTCTTT.

The sample holds many counts of this clonotype. The chain couples TRBV15 to TRBJ2-2; tentative D call: TRBD2 (7 bases). Germline V gives CDR1 LNHNV, CDR2 YYDKDF (reference sequence). The CDR3 has 16 amino acids. V was clipped by 0 bases and J by 6 bases, with 14 bases between them. CDR3 protein: CATSREWGAGAGELFF. Written as DNA, the CDR3 is TGTGCCACCAGCAGAGAATGGGGGGCGGGAGCCGGGGAGCTGTTTTTT.

This clonotype was counted many times. CDR3 in amino acids: CASSGQRSSGDLGTQYF. In DNA, the CDR3 is TGTGCCAGCAGCGGTCAGAGATCCAGCGGAGACCTTGGTACGCAGTATTTT. V usage is TRBV12-3 or TRBV12-4 and J usage is TRBJ2-3, with D possibly being TRBD2 (5 bases). This CDR3 has 17 residues. The germline V and J ends were trimmed by 6 bases and 8 bases, with 27 bases remaining between them.

This clonotype was picked up a small number of times. The V and J genes are TRBV5-1 and TRBJ2-1; D may be TRBD1 (5 bases). CDR3 size: 14 residues. V lost 9 bases to trimming and J lost 5 bases, with 18 bases between them. Germline lookup yields CDR1 SGHRS and CDR2 YFSETQ. In DNA form, the CDR3 reads TGCGCCACTTCTCTAGGGGATTCCCACAATGAGCAGTTCTTC. Encoded protein: CATSLGDSHNEQFF.

This clonotype has at least ten counts. The chain is built from TRBV6-5 and TRBJ1-2; D call uncertain. This CDR3 has 11 residues. CDR1 MNHEY and CDR2 SVGAGI come from the germline V gene. Deletions cut 5 bases from V and 5 bases from J, with 6 bases between. The CDR3 reads CASSRGYGYTF. CDR3 bases: TGTGCCAGCAGTCGGGGATATGGCTACACCTTC.